This T cell receptor (beta chain) was obtained from a study of spatial heterogeneity in lung cancer. The sample's time point: sample taken at primary tumor resection. TCRdb reprocessed the 5' RACE reads via MiXCR and lists one record per CDR3 protein. The data contain about 40,000 distinct CDR3 sequences, 5% to 5.5% of them singletons. This clonotype was seen ten or more times. The CDR3 consists of 15 residues. Germline CDR1 is MNHEY and CDR2 is SVGAGI. V was clipped by 4 bases and J by 6 bases, with 18 bases between them. The specimen was PBMCs, collected at surgery. The rearrangement joins TRBV6-5 to TRBJ1-1, with a possible D match to TRBD1 (6 bases). This receptor was taken from a female donor with early-stage non-small cell lung cancer. The CDR3 sequence: CASSSPRRGSPEAFF. CDR3 in DNA: TGTGCCAGCAGTTCCCCGAGGAGGGGGTCCCCTGAAGCTTTCTTT.